These 24 T cell receptor beta chains originate from one sample sequenced in a study of post-analysis software for immune sequencing data. Researchers reported that TCR beta cDNA libraries carried unique molecular identifiers. One entry per CDR3 protein results from TCRdb running MiXCR on the PCR reads. The sample yields under 900,000 distinct CDR3 sequences, approximately 57% seen once. For these TCRs, the target antigens are not known. Study results and limitations: Controls showed lower frequencies than patients for five TRBV segments, and TRBV5-6, TRBV5-1 and TRBV20-1 were among these.

Sample: blood. The receptors were sampled from a girl under 18 with multiple sclerosis.

This chain links TRBV29-1 with TRBJ1-1, with 10 bases matching TRBD1. V was pared by 6 bases and J by 4 bases, with 5 bases of the junction left unmatched. The CDR3 runs to 13 residues. CDR1 and CDR2 from the germline V gene are SQVTM and ANQGSEA. This CDR3 reads CSVPGQGFTEAFF. DNA for the CDR3: TGCAGCGTCCCGGGACAGGGGTTCACTGAAGCTTTCTTT.

In its sample, this clonotype was seen a few times. The chain is built from TRBV20-1 and TRBJ2-3; TRBD2 agrees at 7 bases. The CDR3 runs 14 residues. Trimming at V came to 4 bases and at J to 0 bases, leaving 4 bases not matched to a gene. Germline CDR1 reads DFQATT; CDR2 reads SNEGSKA (reference sequence). CDR3 amino acids: CSATASGSTDTQYF. The CDR3 DNA follows: TGCAGTGCTACCGCTAGCGGTAGCACAGATACGCAGTATTTT.

The rearrangement links TRBV5-1 to TRBJ2-5; TRBD2 aligns across 10 bases. Germline V CDR1 and CDR2: SGHRS, YFSETQ. The CDR3 is 15 residues long. The junction had 2 bases not matched to a gene; V was cut back by 1 base and J by 2 bases. The CDR3 sequence is CASSLKLAGQETQYF. The CDR3 coding sequence is TGCGCCAGCAGCTTGAAACTAGCGGGGCAAGAGACCCAGTACTTC.

The chain links TRBV12-3 or TRBV12-4 to TRBJ2-5, with unresolved D. Trimming took off 4 bases at V and 2 bases at J, with 8 bases between the two ends. This CDR3 comprises 13 residues. The CDR3 is CASSWAEQETQYF. In DNA, the CDR3 is TGTGCCAGCAGTTGGGCGGAGCAAGAGACCCAGTACTTC.

In its sample, this clonotype was seen a few times. V gene TRBV6-2 or TRBV6-3 combines with J gene TRBJ2-7; D is uncertain. Germline CDR1 MNHEY, CDR2 SVGEGT. CDR3 size: 11 residues. V was trimmed by 8 bases and J by 4 bases, leaving 9 bases between them. As DNA, the CDR3 is TGTGCCAGCGGCTATACGTACGAGCAGTACTTC. The encoded protein is CASGYTYEQYF.

The rearrangement links TRBV7-9 to TRBJ2-3; no definite D call. Between the trimmed V and J ends, which lost 0 bases and 2 bases, there was a span of 6 bases. The CDR3 length is 14 residues. Germline CDR1 SEHNR, CDR2 FQNEAQ (reference sequence). The CDR3 DNA reads TGTGCCAGCAGCTTAGCTATCCCCACAGATACGCAGTATTTT. It specifies CASSLAIPTDTQYF.

The rearrangement links TRBV4-1 to TRBJ2-1, with a tentative D call TRBD2 (6 bases). Germline loops: CDR1 MGHRA, CDR2 YSYEKL. The CDR3 runs 15 residues. Trimming pared 1 base from V and 3 bases from J, leaving 10 bases between. CDR3 nucleotide sequence: TGCGCCAGCAGCCAAGTACCGGACTACTACAATGAGCAGTTCTTC. Amino acids: CASSQVPDYYNEQFF.

The rearrangement joins TRBV7-9 to TRBJ2-3; tentative D call: TRBD2 (5 bases). V was pared by 0 bases and J by 2 bases, with 15 bases between. The CDR3 loop spans 17 amino acids. CDR1 SEHNR and CDR2 FQNEAQ come from the germline V gene (reference sequence). CDR3 region: CASSLASPGLITDTQYF. DNA for the CDR3: TGTGCCAGCAGCTTAGCGAGTCCGGGGTTGATCACAGATACGCAGTATTTT.

This chain uses TRBV9 with TRBJ2-3, with D tentatively TRBD1 (5 bases). Germline V gene lookup returns CDR1 SGDLS and CDR2 YYNGEE. The CDR3 is 15 residues long. V lost 3 bases and J 6 bases, leaving 17 bases between the germline ends. The CDR3 nucleotides read TGTGCCAGCAGCGCGCCGGGCGTGGGGCCCGATACGCAGTATTTT. This gives the protein CASSAPGVGPDTQYF.

The V and J genes are TRBV29-1 and TRBJ1-5, with unresolved D. The germline gives CDR1 SQVTM, CDR2 ANQGSEA. The V gene lost 4 bases and the J gene lost 0 bases, with 4 bases spanning the gap. The CDR3 consists of 12 residues. As DNA, the CDR3 is TGCAGCGTTGGGAGTAGCAATCAGCCCCAGCATTTT. Protein product: CSVGSSNQPQHF. The full variable domain, in which reference TRBV29-1 and TRBJ1-5 provide the parts outside the CDR3, is SAVISQKPSRDICQRGTSLTIQCQVDSQVTMMFWYRQQPGQSLTLIATANQGSEATYESGFVIDKFPISRPNLTFSTLTVSNMSPEDSSIYLCSVGSSNQPQHFGDGTRLSIL.

The chain uses TRBV6-6 and TRBJ2-1; no firm D call. V shed 2 bases and J shed 0 bases, with 14 bases lying between them. The CDR3 sequence is 17 residues long. Germline lookup yields CDR1 MNHNY and CDR2 SVGAGI (reference sequence). The CDR3 protein is CASSYTSLRLSYNEQFF. The CDR3, as DNA: TGTGCCAGCAGTTACACATCCTTACGACTCTCCTACAATGAGCAGTTCTTC.

The chain combines TRBV12-3 or TRBV12-4 with TRBJ1-1, with TRBD1 matching over 9 bases. J was trimmed by 2 bases and V by 6 bases; bases with no gene match: 22. This CDR3 region has 20 residues. CDR3 bases: TGTGCCAGCAGCCCTCGTGCGGGGACAGGGAAGTTGAGTGGTAACACTGAAGCTTTCTTT. Its protein is CASSPRAGTGKLSGNTEAFF.

The chain is built from TRBV11-1 and TRBJ2-3, with D unclear. Per germline, CDR1 SGHAT and CDR2 FQDESV (reference sequence). The CDR3 length is 16 residues. The V end was cut by 5 bases, the J end by 0 bases, with 15 bases between. The DNA for the CDR3 is TGTGCCAGCAGCGGTCAGCTATTTTCTAGCACAGATACGCAGTATTTT. Its translation: CASSGQLFSSTDTQYF.

This rearrangement joins TRBV7-2 to TRBJ1-1; 7 bases agree with TRBD1. The V segment lost 6 bases and the J segment 11 bases; nucleotides outside the gene matches: 15. CDR1 and CDR2 from the germline V gene are SGHTA and FQGNSA. CDR3 size: 14 residues. CDR3 DNA sequence: TGTGCCAGCAGGCCTCCCGGGCAGGGGGGTGGGGCTTTCTTT. This translates into CASRPPGQGGGAFF.

This CDR3 is CASSSRDAILAAFF. DNA of the CDR3: TGTGCCAGCAGTTCCCGGGACGCCATTCTAGCAGCTTTCTTT. The chain carries TRBV12-3 or TRBV12-4 and TRBJ1-1; D might be TRBD1 (5 bases). V dropped 4 bases and J dropped 10 bases, with 19 bases sitting between them. There are 14 residues in the CDR3.

The chain combines TRBV25-1 with TRBJ2-1; 7 bases line up with TRBD1. CDR1 and CDR2 from the germline V gene are MGHDK and SYGVNS. V dropped 3 bases and J dropped 9; count of bases not matched to a gene: 5. This CDR3 region has 13 residues. CDR3 sequence reads: CASSDLQGTEQFF. CDR3 coding DNA: TGTGCCAGCAGTGACCTACAGGGGACTGAGCAGTTCTTC.

This clonotype has a handful of counts. The chain couples TRBV12-3 or TRBV12-4 to TRBJ2-3; D gene ambiguous. The CDR3 is 14 residues long. V was cut by 5 bases and J by 1 base, with 10 bases left in between. The CDR3 coding sequence is TGTGCCAGCAGTCCCTATAGGGGCACAGATACGCAGTATTTT. It specifies CASSPYRGTDTQYF.

This clonotype was seen more than once but under ten times. This chain uses TRBV7-6 with TRBJ2-1; 9 bases align to TRBD2. The assigned J gene may be wrong: the sequence end matches TRBJ2-7 better. Germline assignment: CDR1 SGHVS and CDR2 FNYEAQ. The CDR3 runs to 15 residues. The DNA of the CDR3 is TGTGCCAGCAGCTTAGCTAGCGGGGGTTACTACGAGCAGTACTTC. Encoded protein: CASSLASGGYYEQYF.

This chain joins TRBV3-1 and TRBJ1-5; 10 positions agree with TRBD1. V gave up 3 bases and J gave up 2 bases; unmatched junction bases: 7. The CDR3 totals 17 residues. CDR1 and CDR2 from the germline V gene are LGHDT and YNNKEL (reference sequence). The CDR3 is CASSHDGGTGGNQPQHF. CDR3 nucleotide sequence: TGTGCCAGCAGCCATGACGGCGGGACAGGGGGCAATCAGCCCCAGCATTTT. Based on the CDR3 plus reference TRBV3-1 and TRBJ1-5, the full variable domain is DTAVSQTPKYLVTQMGNDKSIKCEQNLGHDTMYWYKQDSKKFLKIMFSYNNKELIINETVPNRFSPKSPDKAHLNLHINSLELGDSAVYFCASSHDGGTGGNQPQHFGDGTRLSIL.

The chain couples TRBV2 to TRBJ1-2; possible D gene TRBD1, 6 bases. The germline V gene has CDR1 SNHLY and CDR2 FYNNEI. This CDR3 is 14 amino acids long. V lost 7 bases and J lost 4, with 16 bases in between. The CDR3 DNA reads as TGTGCCAGCAACCGTGGGGGGCCCCTCTATGGCTACACCTTC. Translation gives CASNRGGPLYGYTF.

The chain uses TRBV10-3 and TRBJ1-2; unclear D gene. V was trimmed by 2 bases and J by 1 base, leaving 8 bases between them. Germline CDR1 and CDR2: ENHRY and SYGVKD. This CDR3 has 14 residues. Here the CDR3 DNA reads TGTGCCATCAGTGAGACGAACAATAACTATGGCTACACCTTC. Amino acid sequence: CAISETNNNYGYTF.

This clonotype was found once. The rearrangement links TRBV12-3 or TRBV12-4 to TRBJ2-1, with D possibly TRBD1 on 6 matching bases. V gave up 5 bases and J gave up 15 bases, with 20 bases separating them. This CDR3 is built from 13 residues. CDR3 loop: CASSTGQTIGTFF. The CDR3 DNA follows: TGTGCCAGCAGTACCGGACAGACGATAGGAACGTTCTTC.

The gene calls are TRBV25-1 and TRBJ2-5; 7 bases agree with TRBD2. TRBJ2-7 explains the end of the DNA better; the J call may be wrong. This CDR3 spans 13 amino acids. Germline CDR1 reads MGHDK; CDR2 reads SYGVNS. CDR3 nucleotide sequence: TGTGCCAGCAATAGCGGGCAAACCTACGAGCAGTACTTC. Translated: CASNSGQTYEQYF.

The chain recombines TRBV20-1 with TRBJ2-2; no reliable D call. Trimming stripped 3 bases from V and 1 base from J, with 6 bases between. This CDR3 has 13 amino acids. Germline values: CDR1 DFQATT, CDR2 SNEGSKA (reference sequence). CDR3 in amino acids: CSASLQNTGELFF. The DNA of the CDR3 is TGCAGTGCTAGTCTCCAGAACACCGGGGAGCTGTTTTTT.